Following are 14 T cell receptor beta chains from one sample sequenced in a study of vaccination effects on CD4 cells after COVID-19. The method was immunoSEQ multiplex PCR; TCRdb's version includes in-frame clones alone and lacks a portion of them. Of 13,000 or so clones listed, around 73% are singletons. No antigen has been assigned to these receptors. Before sequencing took place, the ViraFEST assay used viral peptide pools to expand antigen-specific CD4+ T cells. Isolating CD4+ T cells followed approximately 10 days of culture. Between March and December 2020, the person had a SARS-CoV-2 infection that PCR confirmed. Two-dose vaccination with either BNT162b2 or mRNA-1273 was given to the participants. The sample here was CD4+ T cells from PBMCs cultured with HCoV-NL63 spike peptides, taken after COVID-19 vaccination. The source is a human donor who had a prior SARS-CoV-2 infection.

V usage is TRBV3-1 (or the pseudogene TRBV3-2) and J usage is TRBJ1-1; no clear D. Per the germline V gene, CDR1 is LGHDT and CDR2 is YNNKEL (reference sequence). There are 14 residues in the CDR3. V lost 1 base and J 1 base, leaving 7 bases between the germline ends. CDR3 amino acids: CASSQVQPNTEAFF. For the CDR3, the DNA is TGTGCCAGCAGCCAAGTGCAGCCGAACACTGAAGCTTTCTTT.

This rearrangement joins TRBV6-1 to TRBJ2-1; D remains ambiguous. The V gene lost 4 bases and the J gene lost 8 bases, with 21 bases spanning the gap. There are 16 residues in the CDR3. Germline CDR1 is MNHNS and CDR2 is SASEGT. In DNA, the CDR3 is TGTGCCAGCAGTGGCACGCCTAGGGCTGGGTGGGATGAGCAGTTCTTC. This gives the protein CASSGTPRAGWDEQFF.

In this sample, this clone turned up once. The genes are TRBV5-6 and TRBJ1-2, with unresolved D. Trimming removed 4 bases at V and 5 bases at J, with 12 bases between. This CDR3 is 13 amino acids long. Germline V gene sequence: CDR1 SGHDT, CDR2 YYEEEE. The CDR3 here is CASSLPVPYGYTF. CDR3 DNA sequence: TGTGCCAGCAGCCTCCCTGTCCCTTATGGCTACACCTTC.

V is TRBV6-2 or TRBV6-3 and J is TRBJ1-6, with 7 bases identical to TRBD1. After removal of 6 bases from V and 8 bases from J, the junction contained 4 bases not matched to a gene. CDR3 length equals 13 residues. The germline V gene encodes CDR1 MNHEY and CDR2 SVGEGT. The CDR3 protein is CASSRQGDSPLHF. In nucleotides, the CDR3 is TGTGCCAGCAGCCGACAGGGAGATTCACCCCTCCACTTT.

The chain has TRBV21-1 and TRBJ1-1; the D call in the table, TRBD1, was not verified against the DNA. TRBV21-1 is recorded as a pseudogene. CDR3 length: 17 residues. The CDR3 reads CASRKRIGQQLNTEAFF. CDR3 coding DNA: TGTGCCAGCAGAAAAAGGATCGGACAGCAACTGAACACTGAAGCTTTCTTT.

This clone was seen only once. The rearrangement joins TRBV19 to TRBJ2-1; 9 bases match TRBD2. CDR3 length equals 16 residues. V lost 2 bases to trimming and J lost 2 bases; unmatched junction nucleotides: 4. Germline V gene sequence: CDR1 LNHDA, CDR2 SQIVND (reference sequence). The CDR3 bases are TGTGCCAGTAGTATATCAAGACTAGCGGCCTACAATGAGCAGTTCTTC. This encodes CASSISRLAAYNEQFF.

This clone was found a few times. This chain joins TRBV5-4 and TRBJ1-5; 9 bases match TRBD1. The CDR3 covers 16 residues. The ends lost 5 bases at V and 6 bases at J; junction bases unmatched: 12. The V gene's germline CDR1 is SGHNT and CDR2 YYREEE (reference sequence). The CDR3 DNA reads TGTGCCAGCAGTGGGACAGGGAGGTATATATTTCAGCCCCAGCATTTT. Residues: CASSGTGRYIFQPQHF.

The V gene is TRBV3-1 (or the pseudogene TRBV3-2), the J gene TRBJ1-2; 9 nucleotides align to TRBD1. Trimming cost V 0 bases and J 6 bases; bases outside gene matches: 8. CDR1 is LGHDT, CDR2 YNNKEL, per germline (reference sequence). CDR3 size: 16 residues. CDR3 in amino acids: CASSQEVPRQGDGYTF. The CDR3 coding sequence is TGTGCCAGCAGCCAAGAAGTCCCGAGACAGGGGGATGGCTACACCTTC.

Concerning this clone: Other DNA sequences in the sample encode the same CDR3. This sequence joins TRBV7-9 and TRBJ2-5, with unresolved D. The germline gives CDR1 SEHNR, CDR2 FQNEAQ (reference sequence). The CDR3 is 13 amino acids. V was cut by 1 base and J by 3 bases, with 6 bases left in between. The CDR3 sequence is CASSLDREETQYF. The CDR3 region has the DNA TGTGCCAGCAGCTTAGACAGAGAAGAGACCCAGTACTTC. The full variable domain, in which reference TRBV7-9 and TRBJ2-5 provide the parts outside the CDR3, is DTGVSQNPRHKITKRGQNVTFRCDPISEHNRLYWYRQTLGQGPEFLTYFQNEAQLEKSRLLSDRFSAERPKGSFSTLEIQRTEQGDSAMYLCASSLDREETQYFGPGTRLLVL.

The gene calls are TRBV9 and TRBJ2-5, with TRBD2 identical over 10 bases. Trimming at V came to 0 bases and at J to 7 bases, leaving 6 bases not matched to a gene. CDR1 is SGDLS and CDR2 is YYNGEE in the germline V gene. The CDR3 spans 15 residues. CDR3 sequence: CASSVGSSGSGTQYF. CDR3 nucleotides: TGTGCCAGCAGCGTAGGATCTAGCGGGAGCGGGACCCAGTACTTC.

This clone was detected only once. The CDR3 DNA follows: TGCGCCAGCAGCTTGGGCCCGTCTAGGGGCACAGATACGCAGTATTTT. Translation gives CASSLGPSRGTDTQYF. This chain connects TRBV5-1 to TRBJ2-3; no clear D gene. V was clipped by 0 bases and J by 1 base, with 12 bases between them. The germline V gene encodes CDR1 SGHRS and CDR2 YFSETQ. This CDR3 is 16 amino acids long.

V gene TRBV2 combines with J gene TRBJ1-4, with TRBD1 matching over 11 bases. The V gene end was trimmed by 10 bases and the J gene end by 2 bases; junction bases not matched to a gene: 6. The CDR3 extends over 15 amino acids. Germline V CDR1 and CDR2: SNHLY, FYNNEI. Here the CDR3 reads CATRDRGFTNEKLFF. The CDR3 DNA reads as TGTGCCACCCGGGACAGGGGGTTTACTAATGAAAAACTGTTTTTT.

This clone was observed a handful of times. The chain links TRBV7-2 to TRBJ2-5; 10 bases are a match to TRBD2. V trimming: 4 bases; J trimming: 4 bases; junction bases outside the gene matches: 0. Germline CDR1 is SGHTA and CDR2 is FQGNSA. The CDR3 runs 13 residues. The CDR3, as DNA: TGTGCCAGCAGCTCTAGCGGGGGAGAGACCCAGTACTTC. It translates to CASSSSGGETQYF.

The rearrangement uses TRBV4-2 and TRBJ2-3; a possible D gene is TRBD2 (5 bases). V lost 2 bases and J lost 5, with 17 bases in between. The CDR3 is made up of 16 amino acids. Germline V lookup: CDR1 LGHNA, CDR2 YNFKEQ. The CDR3 loop reads CASSQRGIGGEDTQYF. In DNA, the CDR3 is TGTGCCAGCAGCCAACGGGGTATAGGAGGAGAAGATACGCAGTATTTT.